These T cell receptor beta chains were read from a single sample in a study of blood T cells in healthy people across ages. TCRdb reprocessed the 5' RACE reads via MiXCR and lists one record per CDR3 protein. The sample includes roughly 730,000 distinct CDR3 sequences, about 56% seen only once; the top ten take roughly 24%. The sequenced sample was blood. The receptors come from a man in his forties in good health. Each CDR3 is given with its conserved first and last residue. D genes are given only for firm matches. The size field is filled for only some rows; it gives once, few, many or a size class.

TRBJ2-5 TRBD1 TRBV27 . TGTGCCAGCAGGGCCTCAGGGGGCTGGGAGACCCAGTACTTC CASRASGGWETQYF
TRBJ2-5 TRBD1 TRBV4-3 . TGCGCCAGCAGCCATCAATTTACCGGGACAGGACAAGAGACCCAGTACTTC CASSHQFTGTGQETQYF
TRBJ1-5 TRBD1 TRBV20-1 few TGCAGTGCTAGAATTCAAGGCAGGGGGCGCCGCAATCAGCCCCAGCATTTT CSARIQGRGRRNQPQHF
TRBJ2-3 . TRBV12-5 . TGTGCTAGTTCTCCCCCCGGTGGCACAGATACGCAGTATTTT CASSPPGGTDTQYF
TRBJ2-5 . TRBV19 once TGTGCCAGTAGTCCCAGCAAGGAGACCCAGTACTTC CASSPSKETQYF
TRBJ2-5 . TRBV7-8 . TGTGCCAGCACCGAGAGAAGGAGTCTAATTAAAGAGACCCAGTACTTC CASTERRSLIKETQYF
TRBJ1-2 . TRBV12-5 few TGTGCTAGTGGTCGGACAGAGACCGGGGGCTACACCTTC CASGRTETGGYTF
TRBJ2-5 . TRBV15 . TGTGCCACCAGCAGGGCTAGGACAGAGACCCAGTACTTC CATSRARTETQYF
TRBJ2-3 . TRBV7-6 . TGTGCCAGCAGCGTGCCGAGTTGGACACCCGAGGGATATACGCAGTATTTT CASSVPSWTPEGYTQYF
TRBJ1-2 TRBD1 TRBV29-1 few TGCAGCGTTACCACAGGGGTCTATGGCTACACCTTC CSVTTGVYGYTF
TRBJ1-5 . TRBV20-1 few TGCAGTGCTAGTGTGGGAGGGCGGGATCAGCCCCAGCATTTT CSASVGGRDQPQHF
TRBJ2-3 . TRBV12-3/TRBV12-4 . TGTGCCAGCAGTTTAAGGAACCCTTTCACAGATACGCAGTATTTT CASSLRNPFTDTQYF
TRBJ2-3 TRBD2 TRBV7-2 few TGTGCCAGCCGACTAAACGGACTAGCGGGGGATACGCAGTATTTT CASRLNGLAGDTQYF
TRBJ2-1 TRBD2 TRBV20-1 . TGCAGTGCGAGGGAGGGGTGGACCTACAATGAGCAGTTCTTC CSAREGWTYNEQFF